The T cell receptor beta chain described here comes from a study of blood T cell repertoires in COVID-19. Study at large: Researchers got acute and convalescent COVID-19 samples from the United States, Italy and Spain. In each case, the material was cDNA or gDNA derived from T cells, B-cell-depleted T cells, or PBMCs.

Seattle patient enrollment occurred during active infection, with longitudinal follow-up thereafter. This clone was counted once. Original data processing: Reference gene primer amplification gave nucleated cell count estimates. Repertoires were generated with immunoSEQ multiplex PCR, while TCRdb's copy carries only in-frame clones and drops some. V and J calls plus clone size are reproduced from that table; the DNA served to infer D and trimming. Among under 200,000 clones listed, about 82% were seen once. This TCR derives from a woman aged 80 or older with COVID-19, enrolled during active disease. The sequencing sample was made of peripheral blood.

Here the CDR3 reads CASSPGAGQGGSYEQYF. CDR3 nucleotides: TGTGCCAGCAGCCCCGGGGCCGGACAGGGAGGCTCCTACGAGCAGTACTTC. The genes are TRBV11-2 and TRBJ2-7, with 8 bases identical to TRBD1. Germline values: CDR1 SGHAT, CDR2 FQNNGV. The CDR3 spans 17 residues. V lost 5 bases, J lost 0 bases, and 12 bases stayed unmatched.